The 32 T cell receptor beta chains below were found in one sample sequenced in a study of blood T cell repertoires in COVID-19. Produced via immunoSEQ multiplex PCR; TCRdb's table is partial and in-frame only. The sample lists some 270,000 clones, about 86% occurring once. The material sequenced was PBMCs or T cells enriched from blood (not recorded which). The receptors shown here come from a man aged 50 to 59 who had recovered from COVID-19.

The chain carries TRBV13 and TRBJ1-3; D is possibly TRBD1 (5 bases). Germline assignment: CDR1 PRHDT and CDR2 FYEKMQ (reference sequence). V was shortened by 5 bases and J by 6 bases, with 14 bases between the two germline ends. There are 14 residues in the CDR3. CDR3 nucleotide sequence: TGTGCCAGCAGCCCATGGGGGGTTGAAAACACCATATATTTT. Translated: CASSPWGVENTIYF.

Only one count was recorded for this clone. The chain recombines TRBV27 with TRBJ1-4; possibly TRBD1 for D (5 bases). From germline, CDR1 is MNHEY and CDR2 SMNVEV (reference sequence). The germline V and J ends were trimmed by 4 bases and 8 bases, with 14 bases remaining between them. This CDR3 is 14 amino acids long. The CDR3 nucleotides read TGTGCCAGCAGTTCGGGGGGTTGGGGGGAAAAACTGTTTTTT. Translation: CASSSGGWGEKLFF.

The chain employs TRBV6-5 and TRBJ1-4; no reliable D call. CDR1 and CDR2 from the germline V gene are MNHEY and SVGAGI. Between the trimmed V and J ends, which lost 0 bases and 13 bases, there was a span of 12 bases. The CDR3 is made up of 13 amino acids. The CDR3 protein is CASSYSLGSALFF. CDR3 nucleotides: TGTGCCAGCAGTTACTCGCTCGGGTCCGCACTGTTTTTT.

This clone was observed a handful of times. The V and J genes are TRBV10-2 and TRBJ2-3, with D maybe TRBD1 (5 bases). This CDR3 spans 13 amino acids. Germline V lookup: CDR1 WSHSY, CDR2 SAAADI. V lost 3 bases, J lost 7 bases, and 11 bases lay in between. This chain's CDR3 is CASSESRQHTQYF. The CDR3 nucleotides are TGCGCCAGCAGTGAATCCCGACAGCATACGCAGTATTTT.

Only one count was recorded for this clone. This rearrangement joins TRBV7-8 to TRBJ1-6; 7 nucleotides align to TRBD1. This CDR3 has 18 residues. The germline V gene has CDR1 SGHVS and CDR2 FQNEAQ. After removal of 1 base from V and 5 bases from J, the junction contained 11 bases not matched to a gene. The CDR3 nucleotides are TGTGCCAGCAGCTTAGACCCCCCCACAGGGGTTAATAATTCACCCCTCCACTTT. Its protein is CASSLDPPTGVNNSPLHF.

The chain carries TRBV6-5 and TRBJ2-5; weak D call: TRBD1 (6 bases). From germline, CDR1 is MNHEY and CDR2 SVGAGI. Deletions cut 8 bases from V and 7 bases from J, with 20 bases between. The CDR3 has 14 residues. The CDR3 DNA is TGTGCCAGCCGCTCCCCCGCAGGGGTCCGGACCCAGTACTTC. This gives the protein CASRSPAGVRTQYF.

The rearrangement joins TRBV4-1 to TRBJ2-7; TRBD2 matches 10 bases. The V gene's germline CDR1 is MGHRA and CDR2 YSYEKL. This CDR3 is built from 17 residues. The junction had 11 bases not matched to a gene; V was cut back by 5 bases and J by 1 base. This CDR3 reads CASSLEVRTSGSYEQYF. The CDR3 nucleotides read TGCGCCAGCAGCTTAGAGGTGAGGACTAGCGGATCCTACGAGCAGTACTTC.

A few counts support this clone. The chain joins TRBV5-1 to TRBJ1-5; D unclear. The germline V and J ends were trimmed by 4 bases and 4 bases, with 18 bases remaining between them. The CDR3 totals 16 residues. Looked up from germline, CDR1 is SGHRS and CDR2 is YFSETQ. This CDR3 is CASSPGSLGANQPQHF. The CDR3 coding sequence is TGCGCCAGCAGCCCCGGTAGCTTGGGAGCGAATCAGCCCCAGCATTTT.

A few counts support this clone. The chain joins TRBV4-1 to TRBJ2-7; possibly TRBD2 for D (7 bases). This CDR3 comprises 16 residues. Germline CDR1 reads MGHRA; CDR2 reads YSYEKL. V lost 1 base and J 2 bases, leaving 15 bases between the germline ends. The CDR3 reads CASSQGGGLNTYEQYF. CDR3 nucleotide sequence: TGCGCCAGCAGCCAAGGGGGGGGGCTTAACACCTACGAGCAGTACTTC.

The chain uses TRBV4-2 and TRBJ2-7; 9 bases match TRBD1. This CDR3 has 13 amino acids. From germline, CDR1 is LGHNA and CDR2 YNFKEQ. V trimming: 5 bases; J trimming: 2 bases; junction bases outside the gene matches: 1. Here the CDR3 DNA reads TGTGCCAGCAGCGGACAGGGGCCCTACGAGCAGTACTTC. Its translation is CASSGQGPYEQYF.

This clone came up once. The chain is built from TRBV23-1 and TRBJ2-2; D not certain. TRBV23-1 is recorded as an ORF, its role being uncertain. The CDR3 extends over 16 amino acids. V was trimmed by 0 bases and J by 2 bases, leaving 10 bases between them. The DNA for the CDR3 is TGCGCCAGCAGTCAATCAGGAGAAGGAAACACCGGGGAGCTGTTTTTT. Amino acid sequence: CASSQSGEGNTGELFF.

The V call is TRBV7-8, the J call TRBJ1-6; possible D gene TRBD1, 6 bases. V was cut by 5 bases and J by 9 bases, with 14 bases left in between. This CDR3 has 14 amino acids. Germline CDR1 and CDR2: SGHVS and FQNEAQ. This chain's CDR3 is CASSVQGNLSPLHF. CDR3 DNA sequence: TGTGCCAGCAGCGTACAGGGAAACCTTTCACCCCTCCACTTT.

CDR3 loop: CASSLTRSGQPQHF. CDR3 bases: TGTGCCAGCTCTTTGACGCGATCAGGTCAGCCCCAGCATTTT. This chain connects TRBV6-5 to TRBJ1-5, with D unresolved. This CDR3 spans 14 amino acids. The germline V and J ends were trimmed by 8 bases and 6 bases, with 17 bases remaining between them. Germline values: CDR1 MNHEY, CDR2 SVGAGI.

The CDR3 DNA reads as TGTGCCAGCAGCTTAGGACAGGGGTTAGCTGAAGCTTTCTTT. Its translation is CASSLGQGLAEAFF. The J gene is TRBJ1-1, the V gene TRBV11-2; 8 positions match TRBD1. The CDR3 spans 14 residues. Germline loops: CDR1 SGHAT, CDR2 FQNNGV. The junction had 4 bases not matched to a gene; V was cut back by 1 base and J by 6 bases.

The chain uses TRBV18 and TRBJ2-5; TRBD1 agrees at 8 bases. Trimming cost V 2 bases and J 4 bases; bases outside gene matches: 6. The CDR3 runs to 15 residues. The germline V gene has CDR1 KGHSH and CDR2 LQKENI. The CDR3 coding sequence is TGTGCCAGCTCACCAATTCAGGGGGCACGAGAGACCCAGTACTTC. The encoded protein is CASSPIQGARETQYF. Together with reference TRBV18 and TRBJ2-5, the CDR3 gives the full variable domain: NAGVMQNPRHLVRRRGQEARLRCSPMKGHSHVYWYRQLPEEGLKFMVYLQKENIIDESGMPKERFSAEFPKEGPSILRIQQVVRGDSAAYFCASSPIQGARETQYFGPGTRLLVL.

This rearrangement joins TRBV30 to TRBJ2-3; TRBD2 agrees at 7 bases. The CDR3 loop spans 15 amino acids. Germline V gene sequence: CDR1 GTSNPN, CDR2 SVGIG (reference sequence). The V segment lost 2 bases and the J segment 0 bases; nucleotides outside the gene matches: 5. In DNA, the CDR3 is TGTGCCTGGAGTTCTGGCGGGGGAAGCACAGATACGCAGTATTTT. Translating it yields CAWSSGGGSTDTQYF.

CDR3: CASSDRSGSLYNEQFF. The CDR3 nucleotides are TGTGCCAGCAGTGATCGCAGCGGGAGCCTCTACAATGAGCAGTTCTTC. The J gene is TRBJ2-1, the V gene TRBV6-4; 8 bases match TRBD2. Germline CDR1 MRHNA, CDR2 SNTAGT. V lost 3 bases to trimming and J lost 3 bases; unmatched junction nucleotides: 7. This CDR3 has 16 residues.

The gene calls are TRBV28 and TRBJ2-1; the match to TRBD2 covers 11 bases. There are 15 residues in the CDR3. CDR1 is MDHEN, CDR2 SYDVKM, per germline. The trim removed 2 bases at V and 7 bases at J, leaving 4 bases unmatched. CDR3 DNA: TGTGCCAGCAGTTTACTAGCGGGAGGTGCGAATGAGCAGTTCTTC. Protein product: CASSLLAGGANEQFF.

The CDR3 DNA reads as TGTGCCAGCAGGGGGCAGGGGGGCTATGGCTACACCTTC. Its protein product is CASRGQGGYGYTF. V and J are TRBV2 and TRBJ1-2; TRBD1 matches 7 bases. V trimming: 6 bases; J trimming: 4 bases; junction bases outside the gene matches: 5. CDR3 size: 13 residues. Germline CDR1 reads SNHLY; CDR2 reads FYNNEI.

V and J are TRBV5-8 and TRBJ1-2; D is perhaps TRBD1 (6 bases). Trimming removed 2 bases from V and 4 bases from J, with 9 bases in between. CDR3 size: 13 residues. Germline V CDR1 and CDR2: SGHTS, YDEGEE. CDR3 amino acids: CASSFRGGYGYTF. The CDR3 DNA sequence: TGTGCCAGCAGCTTCAGGGGTGGCTATGGCTACACCTTC.

The gene calls are TRBV25-1 and TRBJ2-1; 11 bases map to TRBD2. Germline assignment: CDR1 MGHDK and CDR2 SYGVNS. There are 14 residues in the CDR3. Unmatched junction bases numbered 8, after V lost 1 base and J lost 15 bases. In DNA, the CDR3 is TGTGCCAGCAGTGAATCAACTAGCGGGAGTGAACGGTTCTTC. The encoded protein is CASSESTSGSERFF.

The genes are TRBV6-6 and TRBJ1-5, with 7 bases aligning to TRBD1. The CDR3 length is 14 residues. With V trimmed by 8 bases and J by 6 bases, 10 bases remained unmatched. Germline-derived CDR1 and CDR2 are MNHNY and SVGAGI (reference sequence). The CDR3 sequence: CASWAGGFGQPQHF. In DNA form, the CDR3 reads TGTGCCAGCTGGGCAGGGGGATTCGGTCAGCCCCAGCATTTT.

V is TRBV5-1 and J is TRBJ2-1; TRBD2 matches at 7 bases. J lost 7 bases, V lost 6 bases, and 10 bases had no gene match. Germline V gives CDR1 SGHRS, CDR2 YFSETQ. There are 14 residues in the CDR3. The CDR3 DNA follows: TGCGCCAGCAAACCCCGTTCGGGACTAAATGAGCAGTTCTTC. Protein: CASKPRSGLNEQFF.

The chain is built from TRBV9 and TRBJ2-3, with 9 bases that match TRBD2. V shed 0 bases, J shed 5 bases, and the junction held 7 bases outside the gene matches. The CDR3 has 16 amino acids. Germline values: CDR1 SGDLS, CDR2 YYNGEE. The CDR3 reads CASSVVASGTGDTQYF. Here the CDR3 DNA reads TGTGCCAGCAGCGTAGTGGCTAGCGGGACGGGAGATACGCAGTATTTT.

The rearrangement links TRBV4-1 to TRBJ2-5; TRBD2 matches at 11 bases. Germline CDR1 and CDR2: MGHRA and YSYEKL. J lost 2 bases, V lost 0 bases, and 5 bases had no gene match. The CDR3 is made up of 17 amino acids. CDR3 sequence reads: CASSQDRASGGQETQYF. The CDR3 DNA reads as TGCGCCAGCAGCCAAGATAGGGCTAGCGGGGGGCAAGAGACCCAGTACTTC.

The V call is TRBV28, the J call TRBJ2-5; D ambiguous. The germline V gene encodes CDR1 MDHEN and CDR2 SYDVKM. Trimming removed 2 bases at V and 5 bases at J, with 6 bases between. This CDR3 has 12 amino acids. CDR3 protein: CASSLTMETQYF. The CDR3 DNA follows: TGTGCCAGCAGTTTAACAATGGAGACCCAGTACTTC.

V gene TRBV4-1 combines with J gene TRBJ1-2; D might be TRBD1 (5 bases). V dropped 3 bases and J dropped 4 bases, with 12 bases sitting between them. Germline CDR1 is MGHRA and CDR2 is YSYEKL. The CDR3 contains 14 residues. CDR3 bases: TGCGCCAGCAGCCACGCAAGGGGCACCTATGGCTACACCTTC. It codes for CASSHARGTYGYTF.

The J gene is TRBJ2-7, the V gene TRBV7-3; D is unresolved. The length of the CDR3 is 15 residues. Germline V gives CDR1 SGHTA, CDR2 FQGTGA. Trimming removed 2 bases at V and 3 bases at J, with 14 bases between. In DNA form, the CDR3 reads TGTGCCAGCAGCTTACCCCTCGTGACTTGCTACGAGCAGTACTTC. This sequence encodes CASSLPLVTCYEQYF.

This clone was picked up a small number of times. The rearrangement links TRBV6-5 to TRBJ1-6; 8 nucleotides agree with TRBD1. The CDR3 consists of 15 residues. J gave up 7 bases and V 5 bases, and 7 bases lay outside the gene matches. Looked up from germline, CDR1 is MNHEY and CDR2 is SVGAGI. In DNA, the CDR3 is TGTGCCAGCAGTACGCGGGACAGGTCGAATTCACCCCTCCACTTT. It yields the protein CASSTRDRSNSPLHF.

This sequence joins TRBV19 and TRBJ2-7; D perhaps matches TRBD1 (6 bases). The CDR3 is made up of 16 amino acids. V shed 4 bases and J shed 2 bases, with 18 bases lying between them. CDR1 is LNHDA and CDR2 is SQIVND in the germline V gene (reference sequence). The CDR3 here is CASSNPWAGDTYEQYF. CDR3 coding DNA: TGTGCCAGTAGTAATCCCTGGGCAGGGGACACCTACGAGCAGTACTTC.

This chain connects TRBV12-5 to TRBJ1-4; D unresolved. CDR1 and CDR2 from the germline V gene are LGHNT and FRNRAP. V lost 2 bases and J lost 1, with 17 bases in between. The CDR3 sequence is 18 residues long. The CDR3 DNA sequence: TGTGCTAGTGGTTTGCTTACGCGAGGTCTGGGAACTAATGAAAAACTGTTTTTT. Its translation is CASGLLTRGLGTNEKLFF.

V usage is TRBV11-2 and J usage is TRBJ2-2, with 11 positions matching TRBD1. CDR1 is SGHAT, CDR2 FQNNGV, per germline. The CDR3 loop spans 18 amino acids. J lost 0 bases, V lost 3 bases, and 6 bases had no gene match. The CDR3 DNA reads as TGTGCCAGCAGCTTGGGACAGGGGGTCGGAGCGAACACCGGGGAGCTGTTTTTT. It encodes CASSLGQGVGANTGELFF. The complete variable domain, with remaining parts taken from reference TRBV11-2 and TRBJ2-2, reads EAGVAQSPRYKIIEKRQSVAFWCNPISGHATLYWYQQILGQGPKLLIQFQNNGVVDDSQLPKDRFSAERLKGVDSTLKIQPAKLEDSAVYLCASSLGQGVGANTGELFFGEGSRLTVL.